What follows are 30 T cell receptor beta chains derived from one specimen sequenced in a study of cytomegalovirus exposure and HLA in healthy donors. The method was immunoSEQ multiplex PCR; TCRdb's version includes in-frame clones alone and lacks a portion of them. Of 130,000 to 150,000 clones in the sample, about 83% were seen once. The specimen was PBMCs. These receptors were taken from a woman between 25 and 40 years old in good health and CMV-seronegative.

The CDR3 DNA reads TGTGCCAGCAGTATGAGGTTCGGGGTCCAAGAGACCCAGTACTTC. Amino acids: CASSMRFGVQETQYF. The rearrangement joins TRBV27 to TRBJ2-5; tentative D call: TRBD2 (5 bases). Germline-derived CDR1 and CDR2 are MNHEY and SMNVEV (reference sequence). Deletions cut 5 bases from V and 1 base from J, with 14 bases between. The CDR3 is made up of 15 amino acids.

V and J are TRBV2 and TRBJ2-5; possibly TRBD2 for D (7 bases). There are 15 residues in the CDR3. V lost 2 bases to trimming and J lost 5 bases, with 15 bases between them. Germline loops: CDR1 SNHLY, CDR2 FYNNEI. CDR3 residues: CASSENREGFETQYF. Here the CDR3 DNA reads TGTGCCAGCAGTGAAAACAGGGAGGGATTCGAGACCCAGTACTTC.

This sequence joins TRBV18 and TRBJ1-1; maybe TRBD1 (6 bases). CDR3 length equals 15 residues. V lost 0 bases to trimming and J lost 4 bases, with 12 bases between them. The germline gives CDR1 KGHSH, CDR2 LQKENI. The CDR3 nucleotides are TGTGCCAGCTCACCACCCCCGGGAGGGGGCACTGAAGCTTTCTTT. Amino acid sequence: CASSPPPGGGTEAFF. The whole variable domain, filled in from reference TRBV18 and TRBJ1-1, reads NAGVMQNPRHLVRRRGQEARLRCSPMKGHSHVYWYRQLPEEGLKFMVYLQKENIIDESGMPKERFSAEFPKEGPSILRIQQVVRGDSAAYFCASSPPPGGGTEAFFGQGTRLTVV.

The J gene is TRBJ1-2, the V gene TRBV10-3; 8 bases are shared with TRBD1. This CDR3 comprises 16 residues. V trimming: 0 bases; J trimming: 4 bases; junction bases outside the gene matches: 7. Per the germline V gene, CDR1 is ENHRY and CDR2 is SYGVKD. CDR3 sequence reads: CAISESIGQGPYGYTF. The CDR3 DNA follows: TGTGCCATCAGTGAGTCGATTGGACAGGGACCCTATGGCTACACCTTC.

The CDR3 region is CASSYRVSGTEAFF. The CDR3 DNA reads TGTGCCAGCAGTTACCGGGTCTCGGGAACTGAAGCTTTCTTT. The chain couples TRBV6-6 to TRBJ1-1; D is ambiguous. Trimming took off 2 bases at V and 5 bases at J, with 12 bases between the two ends. Per germline, CDR1 MNHNY and CDR2 SVGAGI (reference sequence). This CDR3 is built from 14 residues.

This clone has a handful of counts. Here the CDR3 reads CASSFRGGQYF. The CDR3 DNA follows: TGTGCCAGCAGTTTCAGGGGTGGGCAGTACTTC. The chain uses TRBV28 and TRBJ2-7; the D gene is possibly TRBD1 (6 bases). V was pared by 3 bases and J by 9 bases, with 9 bases between. The CDR3 is 11 amino acids. The germline V gene has CDR1 MDHEN and CDR2 SYDVKM. The full variable domain, completed using reference TRBV28 and TRBJ2-7, is DVKVTQSSRYLVKRTGEKVFLECVQDMDHENMFWYRQDPGLGLRLIYFSYDVKMKEKGDIPEGYSVSREKKERFSLILESASTNQTSMYLCASSFRGGQYFGPGTRLTVT.

This rearrangement joins TRBV30 to TRBJ2-1; 9 bases agree with TRBD2. With V trimmed by 6 bases and J by 3 bases, 12 bases remained unmatched. This CDR3 comprises 16 residues. Germline lookup yields CDR1 GTSNPN and CDR2 SVGIG (reference sequence). CDR3 region: CACPPPSGGFYNEQFF. CDR3 sequence (DNA): TGTGCCTGCCCCCCCCCGAGCGGGGGGTTCTACAATGAGCAGTTCTTC.

V and J are TRBV7-8 and TRBJ1-6; D is unresolved. V was trimmed by 2 bases and J by 0 bases, leaving 8 bases between them. This CDR3 is 16 amino acids long. Germline CDR1 reads SGHVS; CDR2 reads FQNEAQ. The CDR3 DNA is TGTGCCAGCAGCTTAACGTCGAGCTCCTATAATTCACCCCTCCACTTT. This codes for CASSLTSSSYNSPLHF. Together with reference TRBV7-8 and TRBJ1-6, the CDR3 gives the full variable domain: GAGVSQSPRYKVAKRGQDVALRCDPISGHVSLFWYQQALGQGPEFLTYFQNEAQLDKSGLPSDRFFAERPEGSVSTLKIQRTQQEDSAVYLCASSLTSSSYNSPLHFGNGTRLTVT.

The chain is built from TRBV7-2 and TRBJ1-4; TRBD1 aligns across 8 bases. Per germline, CDR1 SGHTA and CDR2 FQGNSA. The CDR3 is 16 residues long. With V trimmed by 1 base and J by 5 bases, 6 bases remained unmatched. CDR3 in amino acids: CASSLGQTGENEKLFF. DNA for the CDR3: TGTGCCAGCAGCTTAGGACAGACAGGGGAGAATGAAAAACTGTTTTTT.

The rearrangement joins TRBV7-9 to TRBJ1-1; 12 bases align to TRBD1. The V gene's germline CDR1 is SEHNR and CDR2 FQNEAQ (reference sequence). Unmatched junction bases numbered 15, after V lost 6 bases and J lost 1 base. The CDR3 consists of 19 residues. Here the CDR3 reads CASRLRGQGARGRNTEAFF. The DNA for the CDR3 is TGTGCCAGCAGATTGCGGGGACAGGGGGCGCGGGGACGGAACACTGAAGCTTTCTTT.

This sequence joins TRBV6-1 and TRBJ2-1; D is uncertain. The CDR3 covers 15 residues. V lost 6 bases, J lost 2 bases, and 14 bases lay in between. CDR1 MNHNS and CDR2 SASEGT come from the germline V gene. CDR3 residues: CASSNPAATYNEQFF. In DNA, the CDR3 is TGTGCCAGCAGCAACCCGGCGGCTACCTACAATGAGCAGTTCTTC.

J is TRBJ1-6 and V is TRBV28; TRBD1 is a possible D gene (6 bases). CDR1 is MDHEN and CDR2 is SYDVKM in the germline V gene. V was shortened by 6 bases and J by 9 bases, with 15 bases between the two germline ends. The CDR3 is 14 residues long. DNA for the CDR3: TGTGCCAGCAGCCTACAGGGAGGGAGTTCACCCCTCCACTTT. Its translation: CASSLQGGSSPLHF.

The chain couples TRBV12-5 to TRBJ2-1; D not certain. From germline, CDR1 is LGHNT and CDR2 FRNRAP. This CDR3 contains 11 residues. Between the trimmed V and J ends, which lost 7 bases and 9 bases, there was a span of 10 bases. The CDR3 region has the DNA TGTGCTAGTGCCCTTAGCATTGAGCAGTTCTTC. Encoded protein: CASALSIEQFF.

This chain connects TRBV5-6 to TRBJ1-2; perhaps TRBD1 as D (5 bases). The CDR3 is made up of 15 amino acids. Germline V gives CDR1 SGHDT, CDR2 YYEEEE. Trimming cost V 1 base and J 2 bases, with 12 bases left between them. The CDR3 nucleotides are TGTGCCAGCAGCTTGTGGGGGGGTACGAACTATGGCTACACCTTC. It translates to CASSLWGGTNYGYTF.

The chain joins TRBV4-1 to TRBJ2-4; D call uncertain. Between the trimmed V and J ends, which lost 2 bases and 8 bases, there was a span of 10 bases. Germline V CDR1 and CDR2: MGHRA, YSYEKL. The CDR3 is 13 residues long. The CDR3 DNA reads TGCGCCAGCAGCCAATCCGGTTTGGACATTCAGTACTTC. Translated: CASSQSGLDIQYF.

The rearrangement links TRBV4-3 to TRBJ1-1; a possible D gene is TRBD1 (5 bases). CDR1 is LGHNA, CDR2 YSLEER, per germline. CDR3 length equals 13 residues. V dropped 4 bases and J dropped 7 bases, with 13 bases sitting between them. CDR3 sequence (DNA): TGCGCCAGCAGCCGACCACCGCAGGGTGAAGCTTTCTTT. This codes for CASSRPPQGEAFF.

The J gene is TRBJ2-7, the V gene TRBV7-2; 9 positions match TRBD2. CDR3 length equals 15 residues. Trimming took 6 bases from V and 1 from J; bases not matched to a gene: 7. Germline V gives CDR1 SGHTA, CDR2 FQGNSA. The CDR3 coding sequence is TGTGCCAGCAGGTCAGGCGGGGGGGGATCCTACGAGCAGTACTTC. Amino acid sequence: CASRSGGGGSYEQYF.

This sequence joins TRBV11-2 and TRBJ2-5; the match to TRBD2 covers 12 bases. In germline, CDR1 is SGHAT, CDR2 FQNNGV. J gave up 2 bases and V 1 base, and 5 bases lay outside the gene matches. The CDR3 has 17 amino acids. The CDR3 bases are TGTGCCAGCAGCTTAGGCGGACTAGCGGGGAAACAAGAGACCCAGTACTTC. This encodes CASSLGGLAGKQETQYF.

The chain links TRBV5-4 to TRBJ2-7; D ambiguous. Trimming took off 1 base at V and 7 bases at J, with 12 bases between the two ends. CDR3 size: 13 residues. CDR1 and CDR2 from the germline V gene are SGHNT and YYREEE (reference sequence). This CDR3 is CASSLYGTSEQYF. The DNA for the CDR3 is TGTGCCAGCAGCTTGTATGGCACCTCGGAGCAGTACTTC. The whole variable domain, filled in from reference TRBV5-4 and TRBJ2-7, reads ETGVTQSPTHLIKTRGQQVTLRCSSQSGHNTVSWYQQALGQGPQFIFQYYREEENGRGNFPPRFSGLQFPNYSSELNVNALELDDSALYLCASSLYGTSEQYFGPGTRLTVT.

The chain recombines TRBV2 with TRBJ1-5; the match to TRBD1 covers 8 bases. The CDR3 is 16 residues long. The trim removed 1 base at V and 6 bases at J, leaving 8 bases unmatched. CDR1 SNHLY and CDR2 FYNNEI come from the germline V gene. The CDR3, as DNA: TGTGCCAGCAGTGAAGGGGAGACAGGGGTAGGTCAGCCCCAGCATTTT. As protein: CASSEGETGVGQPQHF. Filled out from reference TRBV2 and TRBJ1-5, the complete variable domain reads EPEVTQTPSHQVTQMGQEVILRCVPISNHLYFYWYRQILGQKVEFLVSFYNNEISEKSEIFDDQFSVERPDGSNFTLKIRSTKLEDSAMYFCASSEGETGVGQPQHFGDGTRLSIL.

The rearrangement uses TRBV7-2 and TRBJ1-1; 9 bases match TRBD1. The CDR3 runs to 16 residues. Germline trimming cut 6 bases from V and 1 base from J; bases unmatched to any gene: 9. Germline CDR1 reads SGHTA; CDR2 reads FQGNSA. CDR3 region: CASRPGTGLTNTEAFF. DNA for the CDR3: TGTGCCAGCAGGCCCGGGACAGGGCTTACGAACACTGAAGCTTTCTTT.

This chain connects TRBV5-6 to TRBJ2-7; TRBD1 agrees at 9 bases. V lost 1 base and J lost 7; bases outside the gene matches: 6. This CDR3 region has 14 residues. Germline CDR1 reads SGHDT; CDR2 reads YYEEEE. The CDR3 DNA follows: TGTGCCAGCAGCTTGTGGGACAGGGTATATGAGCAGTACTTC. Translated: CASSLWDRVYEQYF.

This chain joins TRBV27 and TRBJ2-7; 7 positions match TRBD1. CDR1 is MNHEY and CDR2 is SMNVEV in the germline V gene (reference sequence). The CDR3 is made up of 13 amino acids. V gave up 5 bases and J gave up 12 bases; unmatched junction bases: 13. Here the CDR3 reads CASSPHYRGSWYF. In nucleotides, the CDR3 is TGTGCCAGCAGTCCTCATTACAGGGGTAGTTGGTACTTC.

The chain couples TRBV5-6 to TRBJ2-3; 10 nucleotides align to TRBD1. The trim removed 3 bases at V and 3 bases at J, leaving 10 bases unmatched. Germline-derived CDR1 and CDR2 are SGHDT and YYEEEE. This CDR3 contains 17 residues. CDR3 region: CASSSRQGASFTDTQYF. The CDR3 DNA follows: TGTGCCAGCAGCTCAAGACAGGGGGCTTCGTTTACAGATACGCAGTATTTT.

V is TRBV2 and J is TRBJ1-6, with a tentative D call TRBD1 (6 bases). The CDR3 covers 15 residues. Germline V gene sequence: CDR1 SNHLY, CDR2 FYNNEI. Trimming shortened V by 5 bases and J by 7 bases, and 15 bases separated the two germline ends. The CDR3, as DNA: TGTGCCAGCAGTAGGTCTCAGGGGCCCAATTCACCCCTCCACTTT. This codes for CASSRSQGPNSPLHF.

The V call is TRBV9, the J call TRBJ1-4, with D possibly matching TRBD1 (6 bases). Trimming took 4 bases from V and 6 from J, leaving 16 bases between them. The length of the CDR3 is 15 residues. Germline values: CDR1 SGDLS, CDR2 YYNGEE. In DNA, the CDR3 is TGTGCCAGCAGCCCAGGGGTGGGGGTTTATGAAAAACTGTTTTTT. It is translated as CASSPGVGVYEKLFF.

This clone showed up just a few times. CDR3 region: CASSPTGLGQPQHF. Written as DNA, the CDR3 is TGTGCCAGCAGTCCTACAGGGTTGGGTCAGCCCCAGCATTTT. The gene calls are TRBV2 and TRBJ1-5; a possible D gene is TRBD1 (6 bases). Germline V CDR1 and CDR2: SNHLY, FYNNEI. The CDR3 is made up of 14 amino acids. V lost 5 bases and J lost 6, with 14 bases in between.

The chain is built from TRBV2 and TRBJ1-2; tentatively, D is TRBD1 (6 bases). This CDR3 spans 13 amino acids. V dropped 10 bases and J dropped 3 bases, with 15 bases sitting between them. Germline V CDR1 and CDR2: SNHLY, FYNNEI. CDR3 residues: CATQQGPDYGYTF. The CDR3 bases are TGTGCCACCCAACAGGGACCGGACTATGGCTACACCTTC.

The V gene is TRBV9, the J gene TRBJ2-1; TRBD1 is a possible D gene (6 bases). CDR1 and CDR2 (germline): SGDLS, YYNGEE. The CDR3 consists of 13 residues. V was clipped by 0 bases and J by 7 bases, with 8 bases between them. This CDR3 reads CASSVGGQNEQFF. The CDR3 DNA follows: TGTGCCAGCAGCGTAGGGGGGCAGAATGAGCAGTTCTTC.

The count of this clone is one. This sequence joins TRBV28 and TRBJ1-2; TRBD1 matches 12 bases. This CDR3 has 15 residues. V was pared by 2 bases and J by 7 bases, with 5 bases of the junction left unmatched. The germline CDR1 and CDR2 sequences are MDHEN and SYDVKM. The CDR3 DNA is TGTGCCAGCAGTTTACCCGGGACAGGGGGCCTTGGCTACACCTTC. Translating it yields CASSLPGTGGLGYTF.